This TCR beta chain was recorded in a study of control samples from healthy donors and cancer patients. V was clipped by 6 bases and J by 5 bases, with 13 bases between them. This CDR3 contains 13 residues. Germline CDR1 is MNHEY and CDR2 is SVGAGI. Generated by immunoSEQ multiplex PCR, the TCRdb table keeps only in-frame clones and is missing some. The sample consists of roughly 120,000 clones, over 90% of them appearing once. The sequence came from a man under 40 in good health. The sample was blood. The chain has TRBV6-5 and TRBJ2-5; D is undetermined. The CDR3 sequence: CASSSLDGETQYF. For the CDR3, the DNA is TGTGCCAGCAGCAGCCTGGACGGGGAGACCCAGTACTTC.